These T cell receptor beta chains were read from a single sample in a study of cytomegalovirus exposure and HLA in healthy donors. This table comes from immunoSEQ multiplex PCR, and its TCRdb copy is limited to in-frame clones, with some not included. This table lists around 52,000 clones. The material sequenced was PBMCs. All receptors derive from a woman aged 50 to 60 in good health and CMV-seropositive. CDR3s include the opening cysteine and the closing phenylalanine or tryptophan. The D gene is left open where the match is weak.

CDR3 protein	CDR3 DNA	V gene	D gene	CDR3 length	J gene
CASSGELAHSTDTQYF	TGTGCCAGCAGCGGGGAACTAGCGCACAGCACAGATACGCAGTATTTT	TRBV9	TRBD2	16	TRBJ2-3
CASSPELLFGGYTF	TGTGCCAGCAGCCCCGAACTATTATTTGGGGGCTACACCTTC	TRBV7-2	.	14	TRBJ1-2
CASSGWESGTFFYGYTF	TGTGCCAGCAGTGGATGGGAGTCAGGCACCTTCTTTTATGGCTACACCTTC	TRBV25-1	.	17	TRBJ1-2
CASSLVQGFTGELFF	TGTGCCAGCAGCTTAGTTCAGGGGTTCACCGGGGAGCTGTTTTTT	TRBV7-6	.	15	TRBJ2-2
CASSWDRENIQYF	TGTGCCAGCAGTTGGGACAGGGAAAACATTCAGTACTTC	TRBV27	TRBD1	13	TRBJ2-4
CASSPSGQGGYGYTF	TGTGCCAGCTCACCATCGGGACAGGGGGGCTATGGCTACACCTTC	TRBV18	TRBD1	15	TRBJ1-2
CASTPTRAGAYGYTF	TGTGCCAGCACCCCAACGCGGGCAGGGGCATATGGCTACACCTTC	TRBV6-5	.	15	TRBJ1-2
CASSWTPRLADGYEQYF	TGCGCCAGCAGCTGGACGCCTAGACTAGCGGACGGCTACGAGCAGTACTTC	TRBV5-1	TRBD2	17	TRBJ2-7
CASSKGAGELFF	TGTGCCAGCAGTAAGGGGGCCGGGGAGCTGTTTTTT	TRBV6-5	.	12	TRBJ2-2
CASSLSGGNTEAFF	TGTGCCAGCAGCCTTTCGGGGGGGAACACTGAAGCTTTCTTT	TRBV7-9	.	14	TRBJ1-1
CASSLRGSGGNIQYF	TGTGCCAGCAGTTTAAGGGGGAGCGGGGGAAACATTCAGTACTTC	TRBV28	TRBD2	15	TRBJ2-4
CASSLGTGGNQPQHF	TGTGCCAGCAGCTTAGGGACAGGGGGCAATCAGCCCCAGCATTTT	TRBV13	TRBD1	15	TRBJ1-5
CASSFAGSPYEQYF	TGTGCCAGCAGCTTTGCCGGGAGCCCCTACGAGCAGTACTTC	TRBV11-3	.	14	TRBJ2-7
CAISESSLSPLHF	TGTGCCATCAGTGAGTCGTCTCTTTCACCCCTCCACTTT	TRBV10-3	.	13	TRBJ1-6
CASRLTGGTEAFF	TGTGCCAGCAGGCTTACGGGGGGCACTGAAGCTTTCTTT	TRBV28	.	13	TRBJ1-1
CASSSGTSGRQQYF	TGTGCCAGCAGTTCCGGGACTAGCGGCAGGCAGCAGTACTTC	TRBV28	TRBD2	14	TRBJ2-7
CASSLAGGPLNEQFF	TGTGCCAGCAGCCTAGCGGGAGGGCCGCTCAATGAGCAGTTCTTC	TRBV28	TRBD2	15	TRBJ2-1
CASSYSLGAGNTIYF	TGTGCCAGCAGTTACTCGTTGGGAGCTGGAAACACCATATATTTT	TRBV6-5	.	15	TRBJ1-3
CASSYAGATNEKLFF	TGTGCCAGCAGTTACGCGGGGGCAACTAATGAAAAACTGTTTTTT	TRBV6-6	.	15	TRBJ1-4
CASSPWRGQGFSGANVLTF	TGTGCCAGCAGCCCTTGGAGAGGACAGGGGTTCTCTGGGGCCAACGTCCTGACTTTC	TRBV7-9	TRBD1	19	TRBJ2-6
CASSHYLNEKLFF	TGTGCCAGCAGCCATTATCTGAATGAAAAACTGTTTTTT	TRBV4-2	.	13	TRBJ1-4
CSVESRAPTDTQYF	TGCAGCGTTGAGTCCAGGGCCCCCACAGATACGCAGTATTTT	TRBV29-1	.	14	TRBJ2-3